This TCR beta chain was captured by sequencing in a study of cytomegalovirus exposure and HLA in healthy donors. Study-wide results and limits: HLA restriction was apparent for most CMV-associated TCR beta chains in a later analysis.

PCR primers comprised 60 Vbeta and 13 Jbeta primers. Here immunoSEQ multiplex PCR was the method, and the copy in TCRdb shows in-frame clones only, minus some. The data hold 55,000 to 80,000 clones, with 55% to 80% observed a single time. As concerns this clone: Its antigen is not known. Within the sample, other DNA sequences also encode this same CDR3.

Germline CDR1 and CDR2: SGHTA and FQGTGA. Trimming removed 2 bases from V and 8 bases from J, with 12 bases in between. The CDR3 spans 13 residues. This chain joins TRBV7-3 and TRBJ1-2; perhaps TRBD1 as D (5 bases). Input material: PBMCs. This receptor was identified in a woman in her 30s in good health and CMV-seronegative. The CDR3: CASSLGGARGYTF. The DNA for the CDR3 is TGTGCCAGCAGCTTAGGAGGGGCTAGGGGCTACACCTTC.